The 23 T cell receptor beta chains reported below all come from one sample, sequenced in a study of Ad26.COV2.S vaccination and SARS-CoV-2 variants. Treatment denoted: 15 to 20 received Ad26.COV2.S at low or high dose, single or two shots; several received placebo; per-sample allocation not given. Specimen acquisition occurred on day 63 following the initial vaccine or placebo injection. Libraries were prepared by immunoSEQ multiplex PCR; TCRdb keeps only in-frame clonotypes and omits some of them. Here the sample spans 300,000 to 450,000 clones, about 85% being singletons. The sequencing here drew on peripheral blood, taken in a trial of Ad26.COV2.S vaccine versus placebo. Receptors originate from a person between 18 and 59 years old who received the Ad26.COV2.S COVID-19 vaccine or a placebo.

The chain joins TRBV5-1 to TRBJ2-2; TRBD1 might be the D (5 bases). The CDR3 extends over 15 amino acids. From germline, CDR1 is SGHRS and CDR2 YFSETQ. Trimming left V 0 bases short and J 4 bases short, with 10 bases between. DNA for the CDR3: TGCGCCAGCAGCTTGGCCCTCCAGGGCACCGGGGAGCTGTTTTTT. It translates to CASSLALQGTGELFF.

To note about this clone: This specimen includes other DNA sequences encoding the same CDR3. This rearrangement joins TRBV30 to TRBJ2-1; D possibly corresponds to TRBD2 (5 bases). The CDR3 runs 13 residues. The germline V gene has CDR1 GTSNPN and CDR2 SVGIG (reference sequence). The ends were cut back, 2 bases at V and 10 bases at J, with 15 bases in the middle. Here the CDR3 reads CAWSPGLEGEQFF. The CDR3, as DNA: TGTGCCTGGAGTCCCGGACTCGAGGGCGAGCAGTTCTTC.

The chain couples TRBV19 to TRBJ1-2; TRBD1 is a possible D gene (6 bases). CDR3 length equals 12 residues. The ends were cut back, 3 bases at V and 4 bases at J, with 6 bases in the middle. Germline lookup yields CDR1 LNHDA and CDR2 SQIVND (reference sequence). In DNA form, the CDR3 reads TGTGCCAGTAGTATGACAGGCTATGGCTACACCTTC. Translated, it gives CASSMTGYGYTF.

This CDR3 reads CASSLLTLGEQFF. As DNA, the CDR3 is TGTGCCAGCAGTTTGCTGACCCTTGGTGAGCAGTTCTTC. The chain couples TRBV27 to TRBJ2-1; D is ambiguous. Germline CDR1 MNHEY, CDR2 SMNVEV (reference sequence). This CDR3 region has 13 residues. The V end was cut by 3 bases, the J end by 9 bases, with 12 bases between.

The chain employs TRBV28 and TRBJ2-1; the match to TRBD2 covers 11 bases. With 6 bases clipped from V and 5 bases from J, the junction kept 6 bases outside the gene matches. CDR3 size: 15 residues. The germline CDR1 and CDR2 sequences are MDHEN and SYDVKM. CDR3 nucleotides: TGTGCCAGCAGCCCACTAGCGGGAGAAGACAATGAGCAGTTCTTC. It is translated as CASSPLAGEDNEQFF.

This clone was detected ten times or more. The chain couples TRBV10-1 to TRBJ1-5; D call uncertain. With 4 bases removed from V and 6 bases from J, the gap between germline ends came to 10 bases. Germline CDR1 is WNHNN and CDR2 is SYGVQD (reference sequence). CDR3 size: 13 residues. The DNA for the CDR3 is TGCGCCAGCAGTGCGGGGTTCGGTCAGCCCCAGCATTTT. This sequence encodes CASSAGFGQPQHF.

This clone was picked up one time. The chain is built from TRBV10-3 and TRBJ1-1; D is unresolved. CDR3 length: 14 amino acids. From germline, CDR1 is ENHRY and CDR2 SYGVKD. V dropped 6 bases and J dropped 6 bases, with 17 bases sitting between them. CDR3 in DNA: TGTGCCATCAGGGAGAAGGGTACGGCGGCTGAAGCTTTCTTT. The encoded protein is CAIREKGTAAEAFF.

This chain connects TRBV7-2 to TRBJ2-7; no definite D call. This CDR3 is 13 amino acids long. Germline CDR1 reads SGHTA; CDR2 reads FQGNSA. V was clipped by 4 bases and J by 2 bases, with 9 bases between them. The CDR3 region has the DNA TGTGCCAGCAGCTACGGCCGAGCCTACGAGCAGTACTTC. Translated, it gives CASSYGRAYEQYF.

The chain has TRBV3-1 (or the pseudogene TRBV3-2) and TRBJ2-2; D unresolved. Germline lookup yields CDR1 LGHDT and CDR2 YNNKEL (reference sequence). The V end was cut by 4 bases, the J end by 0 bases, with 6 bases between. This CDR3 has 14 residues. CDR3 residues: CASSPIPNTGELFF. CDR3 nucleotide sequence: TGTGCCAGCAGCCCGATTCCGAACACCGGGGAGCTGTTTTTT.

The chain links TRBV27 to TRBJ2-7; D is unresolved. Germline lookup yields CDR1 MNHEY and CDR2 SMNVEV (reference sequence). V was cut by 0 bases and J by 0 bases, with 9 bases left in between. This CDR3 has 15 amino acids. The CDR3 region has the DNA TGTGCCAGCAGTTTATCGGCCTACAGCTCCTACGAGCAGTACTTC. Translating gives CASSLSAYSSYEQYF.

This chain connects TRBV7-6 to TRBJ2-7; the match to TRBD1 covers 7 bases. V lost 5 bases, J lost 7 bases, and 14 bases stayed unmatched. Looked up from germline, CDR1 is SGHVS and CDR2 is FNYEAQ. This CDR3 region has 15 residues. The CDR3 nucleotides read TGTGCCAGCAGCGGGCTACAGGGGCCCTTTCGGGAGCAGTACTTC. This translates into CASSGLQGPFREQYF.

The chain joins TRBV5-1 to TRBJ2-7; perhaps TRBD2 as D (5 bases). The V gene's germline CDR1 is SGHRS and CDR2 YFSETQ. V was shortened by 4 bases and J by 3 bases, with 14 bases between the two germline ends. The CDR3 sequence is 14 residues long. The CDR3 bases are TGCGCCAGCAGCCCACGAGGAGGTCGCTACGAGCAGTACTTC. Protein sequence: CASSPRGGRYEQYF. Full variable domain (rest looked up from reference TRBV5-1 and TRBJ2-7): KAGVTQTPRYLIKTRGQQVTLSCSPISGHRSVSWYQQTPGQGLQFLFEYFSETQRNKGNFPGRFSGRQFSNSRSEMNVSTLELGDSALYLCASSPRGGRYEQYFGPGTRLTVT.

A single count supports this clone. The gene calls are TRBV11-2 and TRBJ2-1; D is possibly TRBD2 (5 bases). The CDR3 is 15 residues long. Trimming removed 5 bases at V and 2 bases at J, with 13 bases between. The germline CDR1 and CDR2 sequences are SGHAT and FQNNGV. Written as DNA, the CDR3 is TGTGCCAGCAGCCATTCGACTATTACCTACAATGAGCAGTTCTTC. Translated, it gives CASSHSTITYNEQFF.

For this clone: This CDR3 is also generated by other DNA sequences in the sample. The V and J genes are TRBV5-1 and TRBJ2-1; D is uncertain. Germline V gives CDR1 SGHRS, CDR2 YFSETQ. The ends were cut back, 0 bases at V and 0 bases at J, with 7 bases in the middle. The CDR3 runs to 15 residues. The CDR3 loop is CASSLEGSSYNEQFF. The CDR3, as DNA: TGCGCCAGCAGCTTGGAGGGTAGCTCCTACAATGAGCAGTTCTTC.

J is TRBJ2-2 and V is TRBV30; no firm D call. Between the trimmed V and J ends, which lost 0 bases and 5 bases, there was a span of 10 bases. The CDR3 extends over 14 amino acids. Germline lookup yields CDR1 GTSNPN and CDR2 SVGIG (reference sequence). The CDR3 protein is CAWSVPPRTGELFF. DNA for the CDR3: TGTGCCTGGAGTGTACCTCCCCGGACCGGGGAGCTGTTTTTT.

The chain recombines TRBV9 with TRBJ2-1; 9 bases are a match to TRBD2. Trimming at V came to 0 bases and at J to 8 bases, leaving 6 bases not matched to a gene. The CDR3 is 15 residues long. CDR1 and CDR2 (germline): SGDLS, YYNGEE. CDR3 sequence: CASSVAGGGAYEQFF. DNA for the CDR3: TGTGCCAGCAGCGTAGCGGGCGGGGGGGCATATGAGCAGTTCTTC.

The J gene is TRBJ2-1, the V gene TRBV18; tentative D call: TRBD2 (7 bases). The germline V gene has CDR1 KGHSH and CDR2 LQKENI. The germline V and J ends were trimmed by 3 bases and 0 bases, with 12 bases remaining between them. The length of the CDR3 is 16 residues. The CDR3: CASSPAGASSYNEQFF. CDR3 in DNA: TGTGCCAGCTCACCGGCGGGGGCCAGCTCCTACAATGAGCAGTTCTTC.

This clone is a singleton in its sample. This rearrangement joins TRBV15 to TRBJ2-7, with D perhaps matching TRBD1 or TRBD2 (5 bases each). The CDR3 spans 14 residues. V lost 6 bases to trimming and J lost 1 base, with 13 bases between them. Per the germline V gene, CDR1 is LNHNV and CDR2 is YYDKDF (reference sequence). The CDR3 protein is CATREAGKSYEQYF. Here the CDR3 DNA reads TGTGCCACCAGGGAGGCAGGGAAGTCCTACGAGCAGTACTTC.

The chain couples TRBV6-6 to TRBJ2-5; 8 bases align to TRBD1. Germline assignment: CDR1 MNHNY and CDR2 SVGAGI (reference sequence). Losses at the gene ends were 2 bases for V and 4 bases for J; bases not matched to a gene: 6. The CDR3 loop spans 15 amino acids. CDR3 nucleotides: TGTGCCAGCAGTTACCCGACAGGGGCGAGAGAGACCCAGTACTTC. This gives the protein CASSYPTGARETQYF.

Comment on this clone: The junction differs from germline at one of its ends, possibly a read error. The chain has TRBV5-6 and TRBJ2-5; no clear D gene. Germline V gene lookup returns CDR1 SGHDT and CDR2 YYEEEE. The CDR3 spans 10 residues. CDR3 bases: TGTGCCAGCAGCGAGGTGCCCCGAGACTTC. Encoded protein: CASSEVPRDF. Based on the CDR3 plus reference TRBV5-6 and TRBJ2-5, the full variable domain is DAGVTQSPTHLIKTRGQQVTLRCSPKSGHDTVSWYQQALGQGPQFIFQYYEEEERQRGNFPDRFSGHQFPNYSSELNVNALLLGDSALYLCASSEVPRDFGPGTRLLVL.

The V call is TRBV5-8, the J call TRBJ1-2; 7 bases fit TRBD1. Germline trimming cut 4 bases from V and 5 bases from J; bases unmatched to any gene: 8. The CDR3 spans 14 residues. CDR1 and CDR2 (germline): SGHTS, YDEGEE. The CDR3 DNA reads as TGTGCCAGCAGCCTAGGGGGCGCCGTTTATGGCTACACCTTC. Its translation: CASSLGGAVYGYTF.

The rearrangement links TRBV7-2 to TRBJ2-3; 11 nucleotides align to TRBD2. The junction had 3 bases not matched to a gene; V was cut back by 1 base and J by 6 bases. This CDR3 spans 15 amino acids. CDR1 is SGHTA and CDR2 is FQGNSA in the germline V gene. CDR3 in amino acids: CASSLVAGGADTQYF. CDR3 nucleotide sequence: TGTGCCAGCAGCTTAGTAGCGGGGGGGGCGGATACGCAGTATTTT.

The V gene is TRBV3-1 (or the pseudogene TRBV3-2), the J gene TRBJ2-1; 11 nucleotides match TRBD2. Trimming at V came to 0 bases and at J to 1 base, leaving 5 bases not matched to a gene. Germline CDR1 is LGHDT and CDR2 is YNNKEL (reference sequence). This CDR3 comprises 18 residues. The CDR3 region is CASSQENSGGASYNEQFF. CDR3 coding DNA: TGTGCCAGCAGCCAAGAGAATAGCGGGGGGGCGTCCTACAATGAGCAGTTCTTC.